This T cell receptor (beta chain) was sequenced during a study of cytotoxic CD8 clonotypes in ibrutinib-treated CLL. Study in general: Response samples were drawn at a median of approximately 11 months of treatment, range 6 to 36. The study's findings and limits: Rising at ibrutinib response, clonality subsequently fell back toward baseline at progression. Clonality was higher at baseline than in age-matched healthy donors and tracked circulating CD8+ T-cell counts.

A few counts support this clone. What it binds is unknown. Trimming shortened V by 1 base and J by 0 bases, and 7 bases separated the two germline ends. This CDR3 contains 15 residues. Germline loops: CDR1 SGHVS, CDR2 FQNEAQ. Profiled with immunoSEQ multiplex PCR; TCRdb holds only in-frame clones, not every one. In the table there are hundreds of thousands of clones, 70% of which are singletons. This TCR derives from a human donor with chronic lymphocytic leukemia. This specimen was PBMCs, taken after 24 months of ibrutinib treatment. The V call is TRBV7-8, the J call TRBJ1-5; unclear D gene. The CDR3 DNA reads as TGTGCCAGCAGCTTAGGGTTGGGTAGCAATCAGCCCCAGCATTTT. As protein: CASSLGLGSNQPQHF. The full variable domain, its missing parts supplied by reference TRBV7-8 and TRBJ1-5, is GAGVSQSPRYKVAKRGQDVALRCDPISGHVSLFWYQQALGQGPEFLTYFQNEAQLDKSGLPSDRFFAERPEGSVSTLKIQRTQQEDSAVYLCASSLGLGSNQPQHFGDGTRLSIL.